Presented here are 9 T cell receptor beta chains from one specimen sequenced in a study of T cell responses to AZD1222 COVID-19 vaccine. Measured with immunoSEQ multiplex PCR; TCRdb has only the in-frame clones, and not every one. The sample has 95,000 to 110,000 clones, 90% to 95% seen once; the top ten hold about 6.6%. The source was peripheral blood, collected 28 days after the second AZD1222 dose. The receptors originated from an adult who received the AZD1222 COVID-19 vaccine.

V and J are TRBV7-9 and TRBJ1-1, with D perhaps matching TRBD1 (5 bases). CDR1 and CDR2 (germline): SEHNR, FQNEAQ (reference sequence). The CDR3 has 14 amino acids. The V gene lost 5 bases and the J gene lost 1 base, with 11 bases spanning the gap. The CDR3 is CASSNRQQNTEAFF. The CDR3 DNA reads TGTGCCAGCAGCAATCGACAGCAGAACACTGAAGCTTTCTTT.

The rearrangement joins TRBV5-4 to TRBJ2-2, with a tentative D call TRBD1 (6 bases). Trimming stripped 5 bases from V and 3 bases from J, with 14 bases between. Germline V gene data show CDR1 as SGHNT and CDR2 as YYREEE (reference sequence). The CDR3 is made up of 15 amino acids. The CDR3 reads CASSYTGTHTGELFF. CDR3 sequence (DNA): TGTGCCAGCAGTTATACAGGGACACACACCGGGGAGCTGTTTTTT.

CDR3 region: CASSDQGKTQYF. The CDR3 bases are TGTGCCAGCAGTGACCAAGGGAAGACCCAGTACTTC. The J gene is TRBJ2-5, the V gene TRBV6-4; no firm D call. From germline, CDR1 is MRHNA and CDR2 SNTAGT. CDR3 length: 12 residues. Deletions cut 2 bases from V and 6 bases from J, with 7 bases between.

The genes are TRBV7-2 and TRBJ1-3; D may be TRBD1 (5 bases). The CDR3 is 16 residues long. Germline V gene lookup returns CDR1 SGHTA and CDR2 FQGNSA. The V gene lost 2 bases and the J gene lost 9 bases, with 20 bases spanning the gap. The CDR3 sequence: CASSLLGASSGGTIYF. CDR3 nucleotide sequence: TGTGCCAGCAGCTTACTAGGGGCGTCCAGCGGGGGCACCATATATTTT. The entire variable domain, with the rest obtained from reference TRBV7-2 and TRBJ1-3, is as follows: GAGVSQSPSNKVTEKGKDVELRCDPISGHTALYWYRQSLGQGLEFLIYFQGNSAPDKSGLPSDRFSAERTGGSVSTLTIQRTQQEDSAVYLCASSLLGASSGGTIYFGEGSWLTVV.

The CDR3 reads CASSPASPNRPYEQYF. As DNA, the CDR3 is TGTGCCAGCAGCCCAGCCTCCCCCAACAGGCCCTACGAGCAGTACTTC. This chain links TRBV7-6 with TRBJ2-7; tentatively, D is TRBD1 (5 bases). The length of the CDR3 is 16 residues. In germline, CDR1 is SGHVS, CDR2 FNYEAQ. V was clipped by 5 bases and J by 2 bases, with 19 bases between them.

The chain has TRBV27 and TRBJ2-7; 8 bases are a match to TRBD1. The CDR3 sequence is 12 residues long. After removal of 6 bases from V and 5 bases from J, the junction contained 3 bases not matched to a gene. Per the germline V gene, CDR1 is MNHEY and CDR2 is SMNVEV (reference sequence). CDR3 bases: TGTGCCAGCAGCCGGACAGGGCACGAGCAGTACTTC. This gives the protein CASSRTGHEQYF.

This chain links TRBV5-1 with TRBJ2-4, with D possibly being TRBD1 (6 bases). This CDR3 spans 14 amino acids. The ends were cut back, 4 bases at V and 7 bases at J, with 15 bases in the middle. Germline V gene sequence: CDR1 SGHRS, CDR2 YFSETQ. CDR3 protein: CASSRAQGSNIQYF. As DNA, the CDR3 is TGCGCCAGCAGCAGAGCACAGGGATCGAACATTCAGTACTTC.

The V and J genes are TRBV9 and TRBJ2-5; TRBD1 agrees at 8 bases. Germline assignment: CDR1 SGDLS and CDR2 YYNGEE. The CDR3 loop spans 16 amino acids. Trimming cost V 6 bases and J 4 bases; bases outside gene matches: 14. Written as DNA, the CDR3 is TGTGCCAGCACCCGGACAGGGACCCGCCTAGCAGAGACCCAGTACTTC. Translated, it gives CASTRTGTRLAETQYF.

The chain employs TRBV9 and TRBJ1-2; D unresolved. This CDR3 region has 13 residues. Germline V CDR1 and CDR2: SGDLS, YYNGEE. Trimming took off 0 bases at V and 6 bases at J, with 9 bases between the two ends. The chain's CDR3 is CASSVEGPHGYTF. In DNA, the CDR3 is TGTGCCAGCAGCGTAGAGGGCCCCCATGGCTACACCTTC.